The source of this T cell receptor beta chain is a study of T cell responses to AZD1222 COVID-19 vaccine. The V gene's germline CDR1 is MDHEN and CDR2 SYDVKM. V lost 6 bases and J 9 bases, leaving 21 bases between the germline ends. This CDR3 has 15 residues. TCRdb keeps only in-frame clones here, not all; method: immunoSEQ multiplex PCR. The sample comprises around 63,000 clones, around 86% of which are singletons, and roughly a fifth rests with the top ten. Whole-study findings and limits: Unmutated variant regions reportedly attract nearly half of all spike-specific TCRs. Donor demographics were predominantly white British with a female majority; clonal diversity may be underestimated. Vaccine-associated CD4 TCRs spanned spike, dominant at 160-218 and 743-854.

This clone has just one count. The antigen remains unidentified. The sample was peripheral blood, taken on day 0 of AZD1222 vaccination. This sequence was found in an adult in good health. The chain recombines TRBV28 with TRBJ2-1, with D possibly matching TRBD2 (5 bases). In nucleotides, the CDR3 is TGTGCCAGCAGCCCCGGGAACGGGGTCTCCGGTGAGCAGTTCTTC. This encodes CASSPGNGVSGEQFF.